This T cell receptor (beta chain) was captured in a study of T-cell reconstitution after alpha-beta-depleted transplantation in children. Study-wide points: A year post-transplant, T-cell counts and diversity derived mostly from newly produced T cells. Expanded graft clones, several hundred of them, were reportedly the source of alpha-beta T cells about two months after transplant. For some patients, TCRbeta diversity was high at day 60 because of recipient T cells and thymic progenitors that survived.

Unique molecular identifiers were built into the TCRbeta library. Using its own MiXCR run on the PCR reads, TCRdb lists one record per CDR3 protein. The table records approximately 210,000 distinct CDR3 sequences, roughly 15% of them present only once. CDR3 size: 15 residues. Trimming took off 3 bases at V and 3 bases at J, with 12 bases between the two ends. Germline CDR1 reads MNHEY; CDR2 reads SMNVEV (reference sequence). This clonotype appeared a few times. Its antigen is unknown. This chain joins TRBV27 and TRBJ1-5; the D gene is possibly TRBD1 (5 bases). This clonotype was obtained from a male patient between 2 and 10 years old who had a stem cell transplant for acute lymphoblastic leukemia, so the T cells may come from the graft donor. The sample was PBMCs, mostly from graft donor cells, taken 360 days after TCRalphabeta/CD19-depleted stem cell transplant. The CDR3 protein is CASSFGTDINQPQHF. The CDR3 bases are TGTGCCAGCAGTTTTGGGACGGATATCAATCAGCCCCAGCATTTT.